This passage covers 6 T cell receptor beta chains from one sample sequenced in a study of post-analysis software for immune sequencing data. Points from the study as a whole: In patients, about 5 TRBV segments were more frequent than in controls, with TRBV5-6, TRBV5-1 and TRBV20-1 among them.

Researchers reported that TCR beta cDNA libraries carried unique molecular identifiers. TCRdb processed the PCR reads anew with MiXCR; each CDR3 protein has one entry. Of approximately 570,000 distinct CDR3 sequences detected, 44% appear once; the ten largest clones hold roughly 1.7%. Antigens for these TCRs are unknown. The sequencing sample was made of blood. The receptors were sampled from a girl between 10 and 17 years old with multiple sclerosis.

This rearrangement joins TRBV5-1 to TRBJ2-3; 7 nucleotides match TRBD1. The J segment lost 4 bases and the V segment lost 4 bases, leaving 12 bases of the junction unmatched. Germline assignment: CDR1 SGHRS and CDR2 YFSETQ. CDR3 length: 16 residues. The CDR3 nucleotides are TGCGCCAGCAGCCCTCGACTGACAGGGATCGCAGATACGCAGTATTTT. This codes for CASSPRLTGIADTQYF.

The table lists this clonotype with a few counts. V usage is TRBV15 and J usage is TRBJ1-5; TRBD1 aligns across 8 bases. The CDR3 consists of 14 residues. V was clipped by 3 bases and J by 2 bases; unmatched bases: 0. The germline V gene has CDR1 LNHNV and CDR2 YYDKDF (reference sequence). CDR3 sequence: CATSRTGGNQPQHF. The CDR3 DNA sequence: TGTGCCACCAGCAGGACAGGGGGCAATCAGCCCCAGCATTTT.

The chain links TRBV20-1 to TRBJ2-7; D unclear. This CDR3 has 14 amino acids. Germline V lookup: CDR1 DFQATT, CDR2 SNEGSKA (reference sequence). The V end lost 5 bases, the J end lost 0 bases, and 14 bases lay between the germline ends. CDR3 in amino acids: CSAYPAGSSYEQYF. CDR3 bases: TGCAGTGCTTACCCAGCAGGTAGCTCCTACGAGCAGTACTTC.

This clonotype was found once. V gene TRBV27 combines with J gene TRBJ1-2; D unresolved. V lost 6 bases and J 5 bases, leaving 13 bases between the germline ends. Germline loops: CDR1 MNHEY, CDR2 SMNVEV (reference sequence). CDR3 size: 13 residues. As DNA, the CDR3 is TGTGCCAGCAGCACGCCTGAAGGTTATGGCTACACCTTC. Its protein product is CASSTPEGYGYTF.

This clonotype has at least ten counts. This chain joins TRBV10-3 and TRBJ2-4, with 8 bases lining up with TRBD1. The CDR3 loop spans 18 amino acids. V lost 5 bases, J lost 3 bases, and 15 bases stayed unmatched. Per germline, CDR1 ENHRY and CDR2 SYGVKD. The CDR3 spells CAISSAGGAKGGKNIQYF. For the CDR3, the DNA is TGTGCCATCAGTTCCGCAGGGGGCGCGAAGGGTGGCAAAAACATTCAGTACTTC.

Ten or more counts support this clonotype. A junction boundary mismatches the germline segment, possibly from a read error. The CDR3 nucleotides read TGTGCCAGCAGCCGGACAGGGGGCTATGGCTACACCTTC. This encodes CASSRTGGYGYTF. This chain links TRBV5-1 with TRBJ1-2; 10 bases are a match to TRBD1. Germline V CDR1 and CDR2: SGHRS, YFSETQ. The CDR3 covers 13 residues.